This T cell receptor (beta chain) was retrieved from a study of T cell changes during pregnancy in multiple sclerosis. Sequencing used immunoSEQ multiplex PCR; TCRdb keeps in-frame clones, though not all of them. The repertoire has about 32,000 clones, roughly 90% of them found once; the top ten carry about 0.81%. From germline, CDR1 is ENHRY and CDR2 SYGVKD. V lost 6 bases, J lost 5 bases, and 8 bases lay in between. The CDR3 contains 12 residues. The rearrangement uses TRBV10-3 and TRBJ2-1; D may be TRBD1 (6 bases). The sequence was obtained from a female donor in good health, enrolled as a control in a pregnancy study. The sequences come from CD4+ T cells from peripheral blood mononuclear cells, collected after pregnancy. The CDR3 nucleotides read TGTGCCATCAGGCGGACAGACAATGAGCAGTTCTTC. Its translation: CAIRRTDNEQFF.